This T cell receptor beta chain was found in a study of cytomegalovirus exposure and HLA in healthy donors (dated by TCRdb to between 2016 and 2019). Study-level background: An earlier analysis of several hundred of the donors reported approximately 300 Gb of sequence data and approximately 120 million unique TCR beta sequences obtained from about 179 million T cells. Roughly 300 gigabases of sequencing data and 70 million to 100 million unique TCR sequences made up an early release that covered about 640 HLA-typed donors. Of the roughly 420 genotyped donors, approximately 81% were placed in the genetic ancestry cluster associated with self-reported Caucasian donors. The study aimed to test whether signatures of past pathogen exposure could be identified by cataloging public T cell receptors. The T cell repertoires of several hundred subjects were profiled by immunosequencing and related to cytomegalovirus serostatus. Along with the roughly 670-subject first cohort, a separate validation cohort of around 120 different subjects was used. To predict cytomegalovirus infection status, the study brought together high-throughput TCR immunosequencing, statistical association of individual TCRs with disease status, and machine learning. A later analysis re-analyzed previously published TCR beta repertoires from 666 donors and added high-resolution HLA genotyping to study TCR occurrence patterns. Rather than drawing on any new phenotypic data, the later analysis identified candidate immune exposures from TCR beta sequences and the way those sequences occurred across donors. In an earlier analysis of around 540 of the donors, high-throughput TCR beta sequencing was used to judge whether each TCR beta V gene segment behaved as functional or pseudogenic. Donor age, sex, ethnicity and CMV serostatus were collected together with the repertoire data. A later genetic analysis took genome-wide SNP genotypes for 398 of the 666 donors and used that subset as a discovery cohort. Every discovery cohort repertoire had been produced on one sequencing platform. HLA typing covered class I and class II loci at four-digit resolution. The number of donors typed differed by locus, with 629-630 for A, B, C, DRB1 and DQB1, about 500 for DQA1, about 610 for DPA1, and some 440 for DPB1. Several DR-DQ haplotypes were handled as single units for association and clustering, since linkage in the cohort was strong. Among about 400 genotyped donors of the cohort, an average of approximately 200,000 unique TCR beta nucleotide sequences was sequenced per donor, of which about 19% were non-productive. Overall study results and their limits: The earlier analysis of about 600 of the donors excluded seventeen rarely observed V segments, including chromosome 9 orphons, because counts were too low. Presence/absence analyses assumed roughly uniform sequencing depth across donors, an assumption that may not hold. In a later genetic analysis, a missense DCLRE1C variant was associated with V-gene and J-gene trimming of TCR beta chains, and the association was replicated in an independent cohort. Several of the top co-occurrence clusters appeared to be linked to parvovirus B19, influenza, CMV and Epstein-Barr virus, according to a later analysis. In a later genetic analysis, fewer N-insertions in productive TCRs were reported among donors in an Asian-associated ancestry cluster than the 666-donor mean. An earlier analysis of around 500 of the donors showed that most TCR beta V segments appeared in productive rearrangements either about 87% or about 30% of the time, which broadly matched IMGT annotations. The authors suggested that the approach could potentially be extended to other disease states and immunological phenotypes. In a later analysis, some 18,000 TCR beta sequences were associated with specific HLA alleles at a false discovery rate of 0.05. A further reported finding was that TCR beta sequences accurately predicted the HLA-A and HLA-B alleles for most subjects in the first cohort. A cluster of highly shared sequence variants was judged likely to represent a technical artifact of the sequencing pipeline. The only immune exposure information available for the cohort was CMV serostatus. Linkage disequilibrium might explain the correlated functional status among segregating V segments, but an unknown experimental factor could not be ruled out. According to a later analysis, TCR association rates differed among HLA loci, with DRB1 alleles showing the most associated TCRs and HLA-C alleles showing the fewest. A total of 150 to 200 TCR beta chains were listed by the study as associated with cytomegalovirus. Because the 87-base-pair reads could not distinguish some IMGT-functional V segments, including TRBV6-2 and TRBV6-3, those segments were excluded. A later analysis found that HLA-associated TCR beta chains were more clonally expanded and had lower generation probabilities than equally common non-associated chains. Because some donors lacked HLA typing at each locus, the association tests relied only on the typed subset. The cohort was sequenced for TCR beta chains only, and without alpha or paired-chain data the features that could be detected were limited. A later analysis found that most CMV-associated TCR beta chains appeared HLA-restricted, with HLA associations seemingly driven largely by CMV exposure. When HLA alleles, especially DR and DQ, strongly co-occurred, TCR associations were difficult to assign to individual alleles. In both the original and validation cohorts, the classifier was reported to diagnose cytomegalovirus status with high specificity and sensitivity. Across donors, most TCR sequences were observed very rarely, whereas some public TCRs were present in many individuals. In vitro tests confirmed that a few of the cytomegalovirus-associated TCR beta chains recognize cytomegalovirus antigens.

A remark on this clone: There is no known antigen for this receptor. No base qualities exist here, and no much larger clone lies one base off it.

Library method: the immunoSEQ multiplex PCR assay. For the multiplex PCR, a mixture combining 60 forward primers for TCR Vbeta segments and 13 reverse primers for TCR Jbeta segments was used. A multiplex PCR assay on genomic DNA amplified the CDR3 region of rearranged TCR beta genes. On the Illumina HiSeq System, the amplified TCR beta libraries were sequenced as 87-base-pair reads. The published analysis was carried out like this. A later analysis tallied 75 million to 85 million unique TCR beta chains across the 660 or so repertoires, and about 10 million of those chains were shared by two or more donors. A nearest-neighbor algorithm error-corrected the raw reads and collapsed the reads into unique sequences, merging closely related sequences to remove PCR and sequencing errors. Alignment of CDR3 sequences to IMGT reference sequences was used to assign V, D and J gene segments. Each retained sequence needed at least a six-nucleotide match to both a V gene segment and a J gene segment. Rearrangements were called productive when the CDR3 lacked stop codons and stayed in frame with V and J; all others were non-productive. Following IMGT convention, CDR3 was defined as the stretch from the second conserved V-encoded cysteine up to the conserved J-encoded phenylalanine. Sequences without an unambiguous match to a single V gene segment were excluded from the earlier analysis of 450 to 650 of the donors. An earlier analysis of roughly 590 of the donors called V segments functional above 56.7% productive rearrangements and segregating when the between-donor standard deviation exceeded 5%. A statistical classification framework was built for diagnosing cytomegalovirus status from the catalog of TCR beta chain sequences. A later analysis assigned V and J genes by comparing TCR nucleotide sequences with IMGT/GENE-DB human TR gene sequences. In a later analysis, CDR3 sequences and most-parsimonious VDJ recombination scenarios were assigned using the TCRdist pipeline. In a later analysis, each TCR beta chain was defined by its CDR3 amino acid sequence together with its V-gene family, and reads lacking a unique V-gene family were excluded. A later analysis removed 592 highly shared, low-generation-probability nucleotide sequences to deal with suspected cross-contamination and a sequencing artifact. A later analysis calculated a clonal expansion index for each public chain from normalized within-repertoire ranks of inferred template counts. In a later analysis, generation probabilities were computed using a VDJ recombination model fitted to out-of-frame rearrangements, and the results were checked against IGoR. In a later analysis, TCR-TCR, TCR-HLA and TCR-CMV co-occurrence was scored with hypergeometric tests, and a repertoire-size bias correction was applied to TCR pairs. A later analysis estimated false discovery rates by permuting HLA or CMV assignments 20 times. In a later analysis, co-occurring TCRs were grouped using DBSCAN, and TCRdist sequence similarity was added for clustering within HLA-allele-positive subsets. Repertoires with fewer than 30,000 or more than 120,000 public chains were left out of co-occurrence clustering, as were a few repertoires with anomalous nucleotide sharing. In TCRdb, the immuneACCESS table is reduced to in-frame sequences with V and J assigned. These tables do not hold every clone; where another copy was compared, an unresolved V gene accounts for under half, and the others remain unexplained. D and trimming were read from the DNA, whereas the V and J calls and clone size are those reported in that table. The sample data list about 95,000 clones, and approximately 80% of these were observed just once. The ten biggest clones cover over 4% of the sample.

The cohort was made up of several hundred healthy bone marrow donors. At the time of sampling, every cohort member was nominally healthy, though immune exposures that went unrecorded were likely present. The donor tested CMV seropositive, placing the donor among the 310 or so seropositive members of the cohort. A peripheral blood sample was provided by each donor, and peripheral blood mononuclear cells were used for TCR beta sequencing. Genomic DNA extraction from the blood cell samples was performed with the Qiagen DNeasy Blood Extraction Kit. The CDR3 sequence holds 13 residues, the cysteine and phenylalanine included. CDR3 DNA is the only sequence kept; it has 39 bases, read in frame from the first base. From a lookup of the germline V gene, CDR1 and CDR2 are MNHEY and SVGAGI. Between the V and J ends, shortened by 4 bases and 5 bases respectively, the junction contains 9 bases.

The chain links TRBV6-5 with TRBJ1-5, and possibly TRBD1, on 5 matching bases. The sequenced material came from PBMCs. This receptor was identified in a middle-aged woman in good health and CMV-seropositive. The CDR3 protein is CASSSTGYQPQHF. The DNA sequence follows: TGTGCCAGCAGTTCTACAGGTTATCAGCCCCAGCATTTT.